This paragraph covers one T cell receptor (beta chain) sequence. The data were obtained in a study of blood T cell repertoires in COVID-19. Produced via immunoSEQ multiplex PCR; TCRdb's table is partial and in-frame only. The data contain 250,000 or so clones, approximately 86% of them seen just once; the ten biggest clones take up 2.6%. The junction had 2 bases not matched to a gene; V was cut back by 1 base and J by 5 bases. The CDR3 spans 15 residues. Germline CDR1 is LGHNA and CDR2 is YNFKEQ. The origin of this receptor is a woman under 30 who had recovered from COVID-19. The chain combines TRBV4-2 with TRBJ2-2, with 9 bases matching TRBD1. Material for sequencing was PBMCs or T cells enriched from blood (not recorded which). The CDR3 nucleotides read TGTGCCAGCAGCCAAGGGGACAGGGAGACCGGGGAGCTGTTTTTT. It yields the protein CASSQGDRETGELFF.